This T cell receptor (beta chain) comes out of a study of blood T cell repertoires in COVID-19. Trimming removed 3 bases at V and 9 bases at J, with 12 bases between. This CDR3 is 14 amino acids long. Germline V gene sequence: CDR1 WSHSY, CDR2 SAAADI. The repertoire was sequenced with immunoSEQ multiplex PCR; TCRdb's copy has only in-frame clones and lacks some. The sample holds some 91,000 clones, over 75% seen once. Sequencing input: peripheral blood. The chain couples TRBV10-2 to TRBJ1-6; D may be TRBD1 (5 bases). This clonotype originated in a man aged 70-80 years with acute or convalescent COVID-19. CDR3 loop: CASSDLGQGSPLHF. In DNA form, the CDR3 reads TGCGCCAGCAGTGACCTGGGGCAGGGTTCACCCCTCCACTTT.